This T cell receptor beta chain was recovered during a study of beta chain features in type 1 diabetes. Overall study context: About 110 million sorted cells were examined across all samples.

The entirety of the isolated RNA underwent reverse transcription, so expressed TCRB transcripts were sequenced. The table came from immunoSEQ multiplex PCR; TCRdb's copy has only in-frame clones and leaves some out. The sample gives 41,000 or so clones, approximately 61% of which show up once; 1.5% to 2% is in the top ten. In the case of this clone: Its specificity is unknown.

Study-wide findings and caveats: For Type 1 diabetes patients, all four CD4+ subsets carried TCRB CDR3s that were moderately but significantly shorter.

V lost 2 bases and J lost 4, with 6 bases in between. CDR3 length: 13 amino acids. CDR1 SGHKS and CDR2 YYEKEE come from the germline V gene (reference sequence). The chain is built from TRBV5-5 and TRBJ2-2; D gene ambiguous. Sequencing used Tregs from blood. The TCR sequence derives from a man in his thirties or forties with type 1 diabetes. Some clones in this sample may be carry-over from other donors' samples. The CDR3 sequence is CASSFPSTGELFF. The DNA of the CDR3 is TGTGCCAGCAGCTTTCCGAGCACCGGGGAGCTGTTTTTT.